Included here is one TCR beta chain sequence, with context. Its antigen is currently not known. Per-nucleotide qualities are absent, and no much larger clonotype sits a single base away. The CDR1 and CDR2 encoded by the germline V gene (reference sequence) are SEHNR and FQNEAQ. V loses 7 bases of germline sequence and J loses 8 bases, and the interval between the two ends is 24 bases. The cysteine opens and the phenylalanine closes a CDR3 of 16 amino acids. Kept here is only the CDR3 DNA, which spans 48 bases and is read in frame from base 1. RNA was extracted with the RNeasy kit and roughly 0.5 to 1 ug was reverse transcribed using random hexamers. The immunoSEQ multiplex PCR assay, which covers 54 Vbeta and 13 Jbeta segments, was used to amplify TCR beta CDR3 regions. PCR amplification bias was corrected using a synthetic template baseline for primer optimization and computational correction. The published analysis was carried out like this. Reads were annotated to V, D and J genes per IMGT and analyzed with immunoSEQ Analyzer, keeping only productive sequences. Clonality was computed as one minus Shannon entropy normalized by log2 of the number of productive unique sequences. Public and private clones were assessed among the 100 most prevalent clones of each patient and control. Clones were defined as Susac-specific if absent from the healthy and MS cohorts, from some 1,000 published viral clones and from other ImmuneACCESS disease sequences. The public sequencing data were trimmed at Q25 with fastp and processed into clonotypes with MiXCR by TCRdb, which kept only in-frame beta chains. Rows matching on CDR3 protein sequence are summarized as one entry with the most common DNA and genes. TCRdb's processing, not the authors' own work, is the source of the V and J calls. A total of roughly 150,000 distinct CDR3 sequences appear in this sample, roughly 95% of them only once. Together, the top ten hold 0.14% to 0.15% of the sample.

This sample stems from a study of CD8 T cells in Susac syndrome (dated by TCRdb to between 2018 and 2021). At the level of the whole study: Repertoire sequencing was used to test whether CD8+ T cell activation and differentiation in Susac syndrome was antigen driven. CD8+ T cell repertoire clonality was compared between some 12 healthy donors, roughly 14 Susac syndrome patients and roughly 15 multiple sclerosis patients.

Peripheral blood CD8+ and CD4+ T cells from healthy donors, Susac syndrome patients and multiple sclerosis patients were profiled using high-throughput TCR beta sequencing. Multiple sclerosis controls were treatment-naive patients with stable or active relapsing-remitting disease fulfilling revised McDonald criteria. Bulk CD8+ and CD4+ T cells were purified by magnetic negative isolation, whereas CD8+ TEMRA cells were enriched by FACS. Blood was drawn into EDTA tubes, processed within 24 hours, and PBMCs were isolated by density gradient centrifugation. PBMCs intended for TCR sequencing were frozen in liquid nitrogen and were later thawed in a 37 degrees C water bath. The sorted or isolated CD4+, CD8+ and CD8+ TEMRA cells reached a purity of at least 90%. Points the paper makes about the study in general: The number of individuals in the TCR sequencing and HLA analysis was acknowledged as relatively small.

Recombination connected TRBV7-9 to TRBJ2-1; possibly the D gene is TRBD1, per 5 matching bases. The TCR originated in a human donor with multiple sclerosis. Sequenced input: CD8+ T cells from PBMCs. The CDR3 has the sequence CASNPPGTGLWDEQFF. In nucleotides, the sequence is TGTGCCAGCAACCCACCTGGCACAGGCCTGTGGGATGAGCAGTTCTTC. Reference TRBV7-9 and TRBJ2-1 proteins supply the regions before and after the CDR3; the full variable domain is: DTGVSQNPRHKITKRGQNVTFRCDPISEHNRLYWYRQTLGQGPEFLTYFQNEAQLEKSRLLSDRFSAERPKGSFSTLEIQRTEQGDSAMYLCASNPPGTGLWDEQFFGPGTRLTVL.